Listed here are 31 T cell receptor beta chains from one sample, sequenced in a study of blood T cell repertoires in COVID-19. Here immunoSEQ multiplex PCR was the method, and the copy in TCRdb shows in-frame clones only, minus some. Here the sample spans approximately 270,000 clones, 84% being singletons. The sequencing input was peripheral blood. Receptors were obtained from a person aged 65-85 years with COVID-19, enrolled during active disease.

The V and J genes are TRBV19 and TRBJ1-2; D ambiguous. CDR1 and CDR2 from the germline V gene are LNHDA and SQIVND (reference sequence). The ends were cut back, 7 bases at V and 0 bases at J, with 3 bases in the middle. The CDR3 extends over 11 amino acids. Written as DNA, the CDR3 is TGTGCCAGTAACACTAACTATGGCTACACCTTC. Translating gives CASNTNYGYTF.

A single count supports this clone. The chain uses TRBV7-2 and TRBJ2-1; 9 bases are shared with TRBD2. The V segment lost 5 bases and the J segment 8 bases; nucleotides outside the gene matches: 10. The CDR3 contains 15 residues. Germline assignment: CDR1 SGHTA and CDR2 FQGNSA. CDR3 region: CASSLSGRNGDEQFF. For the CDR3, the DNA is TGTGCCAGCAGCCTAAGCGGGAGGAACGGCGATGAGCAGTTCTTC. Together with reference TRBV7-2 and TRBJ2-1, the CDR3 gives the full variable domain: GAGVSQSPSNKVTEKGKDVELRCDPISGHTALYWYRQSLGQGLEFLIYFQGNSAPDKSGLPSDRFSAERTGGSVSTLTIQRTQQEDSAVYLCASSLSGRNGDEQFFGPGTRLTVL.

The chain has TRBV5-1 and TRBJ2-7, with 8 bases fitting TRBD2. The CDR3 has 16 residues. V lost 2 bases, J lost 1 base, and 8 bases stayed unmatched. Germline CDR1 SGHRS, CDR2 YFSETQ. This CDR3 is CASSLGTRLTSYEQYF. The CDR3 DNA is TGCGCCAGCAGCTTAGGGACTAGGCTCACATCCTACGAGCAGTACTTC.

This rearrangement joins TRBV6-5 to TRBJ1-4, with TRBD1 as a possible D gene (6 bases). Germline V gene sequence: CDR1 MNHEY, CDR2 SVGAGI. The CDR3 length is 15 residues. The V end was cut by 5 bases, the J end by 8 bases, with 18 bases between. CDR3 region: CASSTQQGLGEKLFF. Written as DNA, the CDR3 is TGTGCCAGCAGTACCCAACAGGGATTAGGGGAAAAACTGTTTTTT.

This clone was seen a handful of times. The V gene is TRBV27, the J gene TRBJ2-7, with 13 bases aligning to TRBD2. Per germline, CDR1 MNHEY and CDR2 SMNVEV (reference sequence). The CDR3 length is 16 residues. With 5 bases clipped from V and 6 bases from J, the junction kept 10 bases outside the gene matches. The CDR3 sequence is CASSTRTSGRLSEQYF. The CDR3 region has the DNA TGTGCCAGCAGTACCCGGACTAGCGGGAGACTCTCCGAGCAGTACTTC.

The genes are TRBV15 and TRBJ2-3; 7 bases map to TRBD1. Germline values: CDR1 LNHNV, CDR2 YYDKDF (reference sequence). Losses at the gene ends were 0 bases for V and 7 bases for J; bases not matched to a gene: 7. The CDR3 has 15 residues. CDR3 sequence: CATSRDRQGRNTQYF. In DNA form, the CDR3 reads TGTGCCACCAGCAGAGATCGACAGGGTAGAAATACGCAGTATTTT.

This rearrangement joins TRBV6-5 to TRBJ1-4; TRBD1 matches at 9 bases. The CDR3 runs 14 residues. Losses at the gene ends were 6 bases for V and 8 bases for J; bases not matched to a gene: 7. Germline V lookup: CDR1 MNHEY, CDR2 SVGAGI. The CDR3 here is CASRTGGAREKLFF. In DNA, the CDR3 is TGTGCCAGCAGGACAGGGGGGGCCCGGGAAAAACTGTTTTTT.

The table lists this clone with a few counts. V usage is TRBV7-9 and J usage is TRBJ2-3; D is undetermined. CDR1 SEHNR and CDR2 FQNEAQ come from the germline V gene (reference sequence). V lost 1 base, J lost 2 bases, and 13 bases lay in between. CDR3 length equals 16 residues. CDR3 protein: CASSLVLRSNTDTQYF. CDR3 bases: TGTGCCAGCAGCTTAGTATTGCGGAGTAACACAGATACGCAGTATTTT.

The rearrangement joins TRBV5-4 to TRBJ2-3; D call uncertain. This CDR3 spans 15 amino acids. Trimming stripped 6 bases from V and 1 base from J, with 15 bases between. The V gene's germline CDR1 is SGHNT and CDR2 YYREEE (reference sequence). Here the CDR3 reads CASTSGSTRTDTQYF. The CDR3 DNA reads TGTGCCAGCACCTCCGGTTCTACCCGCACAGATACGCAGTATTTT. The full variable domain, completed using reference TRBV5-4 and TRBJ2-3, is ETGVTQSPTHLIKTRGQQVTLRCSSQSGHNTVSWYQQALGQGPQFIFQYYREEENGRGNFPPRFSGLQFPNYSSELNVNALELDDSALYLCASTSGSTRTDTQYFGPGTRLTVL.

V and J are TRBV6-2 or TRBV6-3 and TRBJ1-1, with D tentatively TRBD1 (6 bases). In germline, CDR1 is MNHEY, CDR2 SVGEGT. The CDR3 consists of 13 residues. V was clipped by 6 bases and J by 4 bases, with 12 bases between them. The CDR3 DNA reads TGTGCCAGCAGCACCGGGGGGCGCACTGAAGCTTTCTTT. Protein: CASSTGGRTEAFF.

V is TRBV19 and J is TRBJ1-5; perhaps TRBD1 as D (5 bases). V was shortened by 5 bases and J by 4 bases, with 9 bases between the two germline ends. Germline V gives CDR1 LNHDA, CDR2 SQIVND (reference sequence). This CDR3 comprises 13 residues. CDR3 sequence: CASSQGINQPQHF. CDR3 DNA: TGTGCCAGTAGTCAGGGAATAAATCAGCCCCAGCATTTT.

The chain has TRBV3-1 (or the pseudogene TRBV3-2) and TRBJ1-5; D ambiguous. V was shortened by 0 bases and J by 4 bases, with 4 bases between the two germline ends. CDR3 length: 13 amino acids. Germline V lookup: CDR1 LGHDT, CDR2 YNNKEL (reference sequence). The CDR3 loop reads CASSQDRNQPQHF. For the CDR3, the DNA is TGTGCCAGCAGCCAAGATCGGAATCAGCCCCAGCATTTT.

The J gene is TRBJ1-5, the V gene TRBV28, with a tentative D call TRBD1 (5 bases). V lost 6 bases, J lost 0 bases, and 9 bases lay in between. The CDR3 covers 14 residues. Germline V CDR1 and CDR2: MDHEN, SYDVKM. In nucleotides, the CDR3 is TGTGCCAGCAGGCCGGACAATAGCAATCAGCCCCAGCATTTT. This gives the protein CASRPDNSNQPQHF.

The CDR3 loop is CASSWGDRGNSPLHF. CDR3 DNA: TGTGCCAGCAGCTGGGGGGACAGGGGGAATTCACCCCTCCACTTT. The genes are TRBV7-2 and TRBJ1-6; 11 bases agree with TRBD1. CDR1 is SGHTA and CDR2 is FQGNSA in the germline V gene. This CDR3 comprises 15 residues. V lost 4 bases and J lost 7; bases outside the gene matches: 3.

The V gene is TRBV28, the J gene TRBJ1-1; D is possibly TRBD1 (6 bases). The V gene's germline CDR1 is MDHEN and CDR2 SYDVKM. Trimming left V 6 bases short and J 10 bases short, with 15 bases between. The CDR3 extends over 12 amino acids. CDR3 region: CASSPPGVGAFF. CDR3 nucleotide sequence: TGTGCCAGCAGCCCGCCAGGGGTTGGAGCTTTCTTT.

This clone was observed a few times. The rearrangement joins TRBV29-1 to TRBJ2-3; 9 bases fit TRBD1. The CDR3 has 14 amino acids. Per the germline V gene, CDR1 is SQVTM and CDR2 is ANQGSEA. V gave up 6 bases and J gave up 2 bases; unmatched junction bases: 6. The CDR3 here is CSVEPQGATDTQYF. CDR3 coding DNA: TGCAGCGTCGAGCCACAGGGGGCCACAGATACGCAGTATTTT.

The gene calls are TRBV4-1 and TRBJ1-4, with no clear D. Trimming took 0 bases from V and 4 from J, leaving 12 bases between them. CDR1 MGHRA and CDR2 YSYEKL come from the germline V gene. The CDR3 loop spans 16 amino acids. CDR3 nucleotides: TGCGCCAGCAGCCAAGACTTCCCTGTAGTTAATGAAAAACTGTTTTTT. Its protein is CASSQDFPVVNEKLFF.

This chain links TRBV9 with TRBJ2-1; perhaps TRBD2 as D (7 bases). The CDR3 contains 15 residues. V was cut by 0 bases and J by 10 bases, with 17 bases left in between. Germline V gene data show CDR1 as SGDLS and CDR2 as YYNGEE. CDR3 nucleotide sequence: TGTGCCAGCAGCGTAGAGGGGGGGTTGTCGGTAGAGCAGTTCTTC. This gives the protein CASSVEGGLSVEQFF.

CDR3 protein: CASSPAGGSNEKLFF. The CDR3 DNA is TGTGCCAGCAGCCCAGCAGGGGGCTCTAATGAAAAACTGTTTTTT. The chain links TRBV7-6 to TRBJ1-4; 8 bases align to TRBD1. The junction had 5 bases not matched to a gene; V was cut back by 5 bases and J by 3 bases. Germline CDR1 SGHVS, CDR2 FNYEAQ. This CDR3 has 15 residues.

V usage is TRBV18 and J usage is TRBJ2-7; D not certain. The germline V and J ends were trimmed by 5 bases and 3 bases, with 8 bases remaining between them. The CDR3 has 12 amino acids. The V gene's germline CDR1 is KGHSH and CDR2 LQKENI. The CDR3 is CASSTTSYEQYF. CDR3 in DNA: TGTGCCAGCTCAACGACAAGCTACGAGCAGTACTTC.

This chain connects TRBV7-2 to TRBJ1-6, with D possibly TRBD1 on 5 matching bases. The CDR3 runs 19 residues. Germline loops: CDR1 SGHTA, CDR2 FQGNSA. Deletions cut 2 bases from V and 12 bases from J, with 29 bases between. The CDR3 DNA is TGTGCCAGCAGCTTACTCCCCTCTTCCAGGGTGGGTTTCGGTGGACCCCTCCACTTT. Amino acids: CASSLLPSSRVGFGGPLHF.

This clone was seen a single time. J is TRBJ1-2 and V is TRBV28; TRBD1 aligns across 7 bases. The CDR3 spans 14 residues. Germline CDR1 and CDR2: MDHEN and SYDVKM. V gave up 5 bases and J gave up 8 bases; unmatched junction bases: 11. DNA for the CDR3: TGTGCCAGCAGTATAACGACAGGGAGCGGCGGCTACACCTTC. This translates into CASSITTGSGGYTF.

The sample holds a few counts of this clone. The chain carries TRBV5-4 and TRBJ2-7, with TRBD2 as a possible D gene (7 bases). Germline-derived CDR1 and CDR2 are SGHNT and YYREEE (reference sequence). The V end was cut by 4 bases, the J end by 6 bases, with 20 bases between. The length of the CDR3 is 15 residues. CDR3 DNA sequence: TGTGCCAGCAGCCCTTCGGGGGGCATAGCCCCCGAGCAGTACTTC. This encodes CASSPSGGIAPEQYF.

The V gene is TRBV5-8, the J gene TRBJ2-3; D is perhaps TRBD2 (5 bases). V was shortened by 1 base and J by 1 base, with 7 bases between the two germline ends. This CDR3 is 14 amino acids long. The germline CDR1 and CDR2 sequences are SGHTS and YDEGEE. In DNA, the CDR3 is TGTGCCAGCAGCTTGAGAGGGCGCACAGATACGCAGTATTTT. This gives the protein CASSLRGRTDTQYF. Together with reference TRBV5-8 and TRBJ2-3, the CDR3 gives the full variable domain: EAGVTQSPTHLIKTRGQQATLRCSPISGHTSVYWYQQALGLGLQFLLWYDEGEERNRGNFPPRFSGRQFPNYSSELNVNALELEDSALYLCASSLRGRTDTQYFGPGTRLTVL.

This chain connects TRBV5-1 to TRBJ2-4; weak D call: TRBD1 (6 bases). This CDR3 has 16 amino acids. Per germline, CDR1 SGHRS and CDR2 YFSETQ. Between the trimmed V and J ends, which lost 0 bases and 6 bases, there was a span of 16 bases. The CDR3 spells CASSLGVGASGNIQYF. DNA of the CDR3: TGCGCCAGCAGCTTGGGAGTGGGGGCATCGGGAAACATTCAGTACTTC.

V gene TRBV6-2 or TRBV6-3 combines with J gene TRBJ1-6, with D possibly being TRBD1 (5 bases). V was cut by 5 bases and J by 16 bases, with 12 bases left in between. The CDR3 length is 11 residues. Germline CDR1 is MNHEY and CDR2 is SVGEGT. The CDR3 protein is CASSPGPGLHF. The DNA for the CDR3 is TGTGCCAGCAGTCCCGGTCCAGGGCTCCACTTT.

This rearrangement joins TRBV5-4 to TRBJ1-4, with TRBD1 matching over 8 bases. V shed 0 bases and J 3 bases; nucleotides not matched to a gene: 16. Germline values: CDR1 SGHNT, CDR2 YYREEE (reference sequence). The CDR3 extends over 20 amino acids. The CDR3: CASSLGQTPGQALSNEKLFF. The DNA for the CDR3 is TGTGCCAGCAGCTTGGGGCAAACTCCGGGACAGGCCCTCTCTAATGAAAAACTGTTTTTT.

CDR3 amino acids: CASVGGVTEAFF. In DNA form, the CDR3 reads TGTGCCAGCGTCGGGGGGGTTACTGAAGCTTTCTTT. The chain carries TRBV11-2 and TRBJ1-1; D is possibly TRBD1 (5 bases). The CDR3 loop spans 12 amino acids. Trimming shortened V by 8 bases and J by 5 bases, and 12 bases separated the two germline ends. Per the germline V gene, CDR1 is SGHAT and CDR2 is FQNNGV.

Only one count was recorded for this clone. J is TRBJ1-2 and V is TRBV7-2; the match to TRBD1 covers 7 bases. V was pared by 9 bases and J by 6 bases, with 13 bases of the junction left unmatched. The CDR3 has 14 residues. Germline V gene sequence: CDR1 SGHTA, CDR2 FQGNSA. The CDR3 nucleotides read TGTGCCAGTGTTACACGGGACAGAAAGAATGGCTACACCTTC. Translation: CASVTRDRKNGYTF.

The V call is TRBV2, the J call TRBJ1-2, with D possibly being TRBD1 (5 bases). Trimming took off 6 bases at V and 1 base at J, with 9 bases between the two ends. There are 13 residues in the CDR3. Germline V gives CDR1 SNHLY, CDR2 FYNNEI. This CDR3 is CASRVRVNYGYTF. CDR3 nucleotides: TGTGCCAGCAGGGTCAGGGTTAACTATGGCTACACCTTC.

The chain recombines TRBV5-1 with TRBJ1-1, with D possibly being TRBD1 (5 bases). The length of the CDR3 is 13 residues. V was cut by 4 bases and J by 4 bases, with 11 bases left in between. Looked up from germline, CDR1 is SGHRS and CDR2 is YFSETQ. The CDR3 region is CASSQLGATEAFF. CDR3 nucleotides: TGCGCCAGCAGCCAGTTAGGGGCCACTGAAGCTTTCTTT. Based on the CDR3 plus reference TRBV5-1 and TRBJ1-1, the full variable domain is KAGVTQTPRYLIKTRGQQVTLSCSPISGHRSVSWYQQTPGQGLQFLFEYFSETQRNKGNFPGRFSGRQFSNSRSEMNVSTLELGDSALYLCASSQLGATEAFFGQGTRLTVV.